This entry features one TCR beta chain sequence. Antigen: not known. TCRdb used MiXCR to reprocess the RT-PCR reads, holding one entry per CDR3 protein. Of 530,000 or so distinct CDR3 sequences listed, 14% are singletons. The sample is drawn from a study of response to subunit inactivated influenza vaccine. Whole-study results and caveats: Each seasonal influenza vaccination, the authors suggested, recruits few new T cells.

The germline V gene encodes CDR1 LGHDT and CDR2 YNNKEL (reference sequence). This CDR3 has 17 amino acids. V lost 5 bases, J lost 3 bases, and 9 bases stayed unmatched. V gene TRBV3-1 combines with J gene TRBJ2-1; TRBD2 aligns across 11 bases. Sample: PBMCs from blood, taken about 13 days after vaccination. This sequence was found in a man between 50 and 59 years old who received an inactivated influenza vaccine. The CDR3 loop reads CASSKPGTSGHYNEQFF. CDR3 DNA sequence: TGTGCCAGCAGCAAACCAGGGACTAGCGGACACTACAATGAGCAGTTCTTC.